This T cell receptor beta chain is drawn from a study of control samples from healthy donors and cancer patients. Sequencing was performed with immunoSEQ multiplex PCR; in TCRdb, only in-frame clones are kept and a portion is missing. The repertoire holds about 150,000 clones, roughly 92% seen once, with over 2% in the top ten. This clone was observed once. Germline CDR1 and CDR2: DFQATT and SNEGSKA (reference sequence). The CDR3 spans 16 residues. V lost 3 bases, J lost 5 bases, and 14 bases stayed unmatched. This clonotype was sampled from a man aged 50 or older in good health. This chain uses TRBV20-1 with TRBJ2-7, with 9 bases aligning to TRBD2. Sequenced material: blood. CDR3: CSASPAGGTNFDEQYF. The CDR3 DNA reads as TGCAGTGCTAGTCCGGCGGGAGGGACGAACTTTGACGAGCAGTACTTC.